These 21 T cell receptor beta chains were all obtained from the same sample, sequenced in a study of blood T cell repertoires in COVID-19. The protocol was immunoSEQ multiplex PCR, while the TCRdb copy is restricted to in-frame clones and leaves out a portion. The sample lists some 110,000 clones; roughly 80% were seen once. The material sequenced was peripheral blood. Every receptor here comes from a woman aged 80 or over with active or convalescent COVID-19.

The chain recombines TRBV6-2 or TRBV6-3 with TRBJ1-6; tentative D call: TRBD1 (5 bases). Trimming pared 4 bases from V and 10 bases from J, leaving 23 bases between. The CDR3 has 17 amino acids. Per the germline V gene, CDR1 is MNHEY and CDR2 is SVGEGT. The CDR3 is CASSSIVSGAGVSPLHF. Written as DNA, the CDR3 is TGTGCCAGCAGTTCTATAGTTTCCGGCGCGGGGGTATCACCCCTCCACTTT.

Only a few counts were recorded for this clone. Mismatch with germline at one junction end may stem from a read error. V and J are TRBV28 and TRBJ1-4, with unresolved D. Germline CDR1 reads MDHEN; CDR2 reads SYDVKM. The CDR3 extends over 14 amino acids. In nucleotides, the CDR3 is TGTGCCAGCCGTTTATCGGGGTGGAATGAAAAACTGTTTTTT. Translation gives CASRLSGWNEKLFF.

This sequence joins TRBV5-4 and TRBJ2-4; 11 positions match TRBD2. V lost 4 bases and J lost 5; bases outside the gene matches: 5. CDR1 SGHNT and CDR2 YYREEE come from the germline V gene (reference sequence). The CDR3 is 15 residues long. CDR3 coding DNA: TGTGCCAGCAGCCCCGGGACTAGCGGACAAAACATTCAGTACTTC. Protein: CASSPGTSGQNIQYF.

This clone occurred once. The V call is TRBV4-1, the J call TRBJ2-3, with TRBD2 identical over 7 bases. After removal of 1 base from V and 5 bases from J, the junction contained 3 bases not matched to a gene. This CDR3 spans 14 amino acids. The germline V gene encodes CDR1 MGHRA and CDR2 YSYEKL. CDR3 in amino acids: CASSQGTSEDTQYF. The DNA for the CDR3 is TGCGCCAGCAGCCAAGGGACTAGTGAAGATACGCAGTATTTT.

The sample holds one count of this clone. The chain has TRBV28 and TRBJ1-2; D uncertain. CDR1 is MDHEN and CDR2 is SYDVKM in the germline V gene. The CDR3 has 13 residues. With 1 base removed from V and 2 bases from J, the gap between germline ends came to 5 bases. CDR3 nucleotides: TGTGCCAGCAGTTTATATCCGAACTATGGCTACACCTTC. Amino acid sequence: CASSLYPNYGYTF.

The chain carries TRBV9 and TRBJ2-5, with D unresolved. V lost 1 base and J lost 3, with 7 bases in between. The CDR3 runs 13 residues. Germline V gene data show CDR1 as SGDLS and CDR2 as YYNGEE. The CDR3: CASSVTVKETQYF. The CDR3 DNA follows: TGTGCCAGCAGCGTAACAGTCAAAGAGACCCAGTACTTC.

V and J are TRBV28 and TRBJ1-2, with a weak D call TRBD1 (5 bases). This CDR3 spans 12 amino acids. Germline loops: CDR1 MDHEN, CDR2 SYDVKM. Trimming shortened V by 6 bases and J by 3 bases, and 8 bases separated the two germline ends. Written as DNA, the CDR3 is TGTGCCAGCAGGACAGTGGACTATGGCTACACCTTC. This codes for CASRTVDYGYTF.

The chain has TRBV3-1 (or the pseudogene TRBV3-2) and TRBJ2-2, with a possible D match to TRBD1 (8 bases). The length of the CDR3 is 13 residues. In germline, CDR1 is LGHDT, CDR2 YNNKEL (reference sequence). The CDR3 sequence: CREDRALTGELFF. In DNA, the CDR3 is TGTCGGGAGGACAGGGCGCTTACCGGGGAGCTGTTTTTT.

Only one count was recorded for this clone. The V gene is TRBV28, the J gene TRBJ1-1, with D hard to call. This CDR3 is built from 10 residues. The ends were cut back, 7 bases at V and 10 bases at J, with 10 bases in the middle. Germline V gene lookup returns CDR1 MDHEN and CDR2 SYDVKM. CDR3 coding DNA: TGTGCCAGCACGGGTTTCGGAGCTTTCTTT. Its translation: CASTGFGAFF.

The J gene is TRBJ2-5, the V gene TRBV2, with D possibly matching TRBD1 (6 bases). V gave up 3 bases and J gave up 4 bases, with 15 bases separating them. The CDR3 covers 15 residues. Germline CDR1 SNHLY, CDR2 FYNNEI. CDR3 sequence reads: CASSDPRQARETQYF. The CDR3 DNA sequence: TGTGCCAGCAGTGATCCCAGACAGGCTCGAGAGACCCAGTACTTC.

This chain uses TRBV6-4 with TRBJ1-5, with D perhaps matching TRBD1 (5 bases). This CDR3 comprises 16 residues. Germline V gene data show CDR1 as MRHNA and CDR2 as SNTAGT. Trimming shortened V by 4 bases and J by 2 bases, and 15 bases separated the two germline ends. The chain's CDR3 is CASSVLPGEGNQPQHF. CDR3 sequence (DNA): TGTGCCAGCAGTGTTTTGCCGGGGGAGGGCAATCAGCCCCAGCATTTT.

The chain employs TRBV6-6 and TRBJ1-1; possible D gene TRBD1, 5 bases. The CDR3 extends over 13 amino acids. The germline V and J ends were trimmed by 8 bases and 3 bases, with 13 bases remaining between them. CDR1 is MNHNY and CDR2 is SVGAGI in the germline V gene (reference sequence). The CDR3 coding sequence is TGTGCCAGCTACTGGACACCCGACACTGAAGCTTTCTTT. Encoded protein: CASYWTPDTEAFF.

The chain employs TRBV19 and TRBJ1-4, with D hard to call. Germline values: CDR1 LNHDA, CDR2 SQIVND (reference sequence). V was pared by 4 bases and J by 11 bases, with 11 bases between. The CDR3 totals 12 residues. As DNA, the CDR3 is TGTGCCAGTAGTAAGGCTTTCGGGAAACTGTTTTTT. Amino acid sequence: CASSKAFGKLFF.

This rearrangement joins TRBV5-1 to TRBJ1-2; D is undetermined. The germline V gene has CDR1 SGHRS and CDR2 YFSETQ. Deletions cut 0 bases from V and 4 bases from J, with 7 bases between. This CDR3 spans 13 amino acids. CDR3 region: CASSLDSPYGYTF. The CDR3 DNA is TGCGCCAGCAGCTTGGACAGCCCCTATGGCTACACCTTC.

The chain joins TRBV2 to TRBJ2-7; 7 bases fit TRBD1. The germline V gene has CDR1 SNHLY and CDR2 FYNNEI. V shed 4 bases, J shed 2 bases, and the junction held 2 bases outside the gene matches. There are 13 residues in the CDR3. The CDR3 loop reads CASSVGQTYEQYF. As DNA, the CDR3 is TGTGCCAGCAGTGTGGGACAGACCTACGAGCAGTACTTC.

This clone was picked up a small number of times. The genes are TRBV10-3 and TRBJ1-1, with no clear D. Trimming removed 0 bases from V and 5 bases from J, with 22 bases in between. The CDR3 extends over 18 amino acids. Germline V gene data show CDR1 as ENHRY and CDR2 as SYGVKD. CDR3 region: CAISESIISATRSTEAFF. DNA of the CDR3: TGTGCCATCAGTGAGTCGATAATCTCAGCGACTCGGAGTACTGAAGCTTTCTTT.

The CDR3 DNA is TGTGCCAGCAGCTCACTTCCCAGCAATCAGCCCCAGCATTTT. Its translation is CASSSLPSNQPQHF. The chain recombines TRBV7-9 with TRBJ1-5; D gene ambiguous. Trimming removed 4 bases from V and 1 base from J, with 8 bases in between. This CDR3 spans 14 amino acids. The germline V gene encodes CDR1 SEHNR and CDR2 FQNEAQ (reference sequence).

This clone appeared once. This chain links TRBV6-5 with TRBJ1-5; no reliable D call. V shed 11 bases and J shed 0 bases, with 11 bases lying between them. This CDR3 contains 13 residues. Germline V gene lookup returns CDR1 MNHEY and CDR2 SVGAGI. The CDR3 sequence is CAGHVDSNQPQHF. The CDR3 region has the DNA TGTGCCGGGCACGTCGATAGCAATCAGCCCCAGCATTTT.

The J gene is TRBJ1-6, the V gene TRBV27; a possible D gene is TRBD1 (5 bases). The CDR3 loop spans 16 amino acids. Trimming removed 6 bases from V and 6 bases from J, with 18 bases in between. The germline V gene has CDR1 MNHEY and CDR2 SMNVEV (reference sequence). This chain's CDR3 is CASRSEERGLNSPLHF. CDR3 bases: TGTGCCAGCAGGAGCGAGGAAAGGGGACTTAATTCACCCCTCCACTTT.

The chain employs TRBV28 and TRBJ2-7; maybe TRBD2 (5 bases). The CDR3 contains 13 residues. The V end lost 2 bases, the J end lost 12 bases, and 17 bases lay between the germline ends. From germline, CDR1 is MDHEN and CDR2 SYDVKM. The CDR3 DNA reads TGTGCCAGCAGTTTACGGGCAGACGGGGTCGGGTACTTC. Translation gives CASSLRADGVGYF. Full variable domain (missing parts from reference TRBV28 and TRBJ2-7): DVKVTQSSRYLVKRTGEKVFLECVQDMDHENMFWYRQDPGLGLRLIYFSYDVKMKEKGDIPEGYSVSREKKERFSLILESASTNQTSMYLCASSLRADGVGYFGPGTRLTVT.

The chain couples TRBV6-4 to TRBJ2-3, with D uncertain. V was trimmed by 6 bases and J by 1 base, leaving 8 bases between them. The CDR3 has 13 residues. Per the germline V gene, CDR1 is MRHNA and CDR2 is SNTAGT. The CDR3 protein is CASSSTGTDTQYF. Here the CDR3 DNA reads TGTGCCAGCAGCTCCACTGGCACAGATACGCAGTATTTT.